This record covers a single T cell receptor (beta chain). This entry comes from a study of blood T cell repertoires in COVID-19. Overall study context: COVID-19 samples from acute and convalescent phases originated in the United States, Italy and Spain.

As originally analysed: From reference gene primer amplification, estimates of nucleated cell counts were derived. Here immunoSEQ multiplex PCR was the method, and the copy in TCRdb shows in-frame clones only, minus some. V and J calls and clone size come straight from that table; D and trimming were deduced from the DNA. Here the sample spans under 200,000 clones, approximately 88% being singletons. This TCR was sampled from a woman aged 55-70 years with acute or convalescent COVID-19. The specimen was peripheral blood.

CDR3 nucleotide sequence: TGCGCCAGCAGCCACCGACAGGGGGCGGTTGACACCGGGGAGCTGTTTTTT. Its translation is CASSHRQGAVDTGELFF. V gene TRBV4-1 combines with J gene TRBJ2-2; the match to TRBD1 covers 10 bases. Per germline, CDR1 MGHRA and CDR2 YSYEKL. The CDR3 sequence is 17 residues long. V was pared by 3 bases and J by 3 bases, with 7 bases of the junction left unmatched.